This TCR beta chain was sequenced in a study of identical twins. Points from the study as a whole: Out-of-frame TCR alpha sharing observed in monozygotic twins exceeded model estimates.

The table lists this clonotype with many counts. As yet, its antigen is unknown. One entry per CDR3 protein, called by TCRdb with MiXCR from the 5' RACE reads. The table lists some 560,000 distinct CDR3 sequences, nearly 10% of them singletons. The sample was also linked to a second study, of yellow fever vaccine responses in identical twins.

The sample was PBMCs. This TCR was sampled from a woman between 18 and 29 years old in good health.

The CDR3, as DNA: TGTGCCAGCAGCGCACCGGGACTAGGGGACAATGAGCAGTTCTTC. Translating gives CASSAPGLGDNEQFF. The V gene is TRBV27, the J gene TRBJ2-1; TRBD2 aligns across 8 bases. This CDR3 spans 15 amino acids. Per the germline V gene, CDR1 is MNHEY and CDR2 is SMNVEV (reference sequence). V lost 6 bases, J lost 5 bases, and 9 bases stayed unmatched.